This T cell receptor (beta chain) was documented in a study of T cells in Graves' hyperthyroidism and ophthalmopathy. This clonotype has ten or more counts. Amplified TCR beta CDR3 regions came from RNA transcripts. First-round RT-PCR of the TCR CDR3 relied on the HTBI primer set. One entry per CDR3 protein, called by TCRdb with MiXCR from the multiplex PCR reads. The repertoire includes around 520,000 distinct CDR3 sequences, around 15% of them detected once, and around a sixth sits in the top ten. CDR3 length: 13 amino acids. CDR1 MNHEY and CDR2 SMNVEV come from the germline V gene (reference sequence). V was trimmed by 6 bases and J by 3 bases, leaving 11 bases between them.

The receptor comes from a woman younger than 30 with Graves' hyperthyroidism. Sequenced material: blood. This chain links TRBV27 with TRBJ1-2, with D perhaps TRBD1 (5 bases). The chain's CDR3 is CASRLDKDYGYTF. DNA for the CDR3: TGTGCCAGCAGGTTGGACAAAGACTATGGCTACACCTTC.